This TCR beta chain is from a study of shared T cell receptors in the human thymus. The assay was immunoSEQ multiplex PCR, and TCRdb's table has in-frame clones only and misses some. The sample yields under 450,000 clones, 95% seen once. Sequencing input: thymocytes. The clonotype comes from a human donor.

The chain's CDR3 is CASSPDSGAYNEQFF. For the CDR3, the DNA is TGTGCCAGCAGCCCCGATAGCGGGGCCTACAATGAGCAGTTCTTC. The chain carries TRBV9 and TRBJ2-1; 8 positions agree with TRBD2. Germline CDR1 is SGDLS and CDR2 is YYNGEE. The J segment lost 2 bases and the V segment lost 4 bases, leaving 5 bases of the junction unmatched. This CDR3 has 15 amino acids.